This TCR beta chain was identified during a study of cytomegalovirus exposure and HLA in healthy donors. The study's findings and limits: A list of 164 TCR beta chains associated with cytomegalovirus was given. Most TCR sequences showed up rarely, but some public TCRs showed up in many donors.

Notes on this clone: The antigen is unknown.

Researchers ran the PCR with 60 Vbeta and 13 Jbeta primers. The table came from immunoSEQ multiplex PCR; TCRdb's copy has only in-frame clones and leaves some out. The sample has 150,000 to 200,000 clones; roughly 76% are singletons. This CDR3 is built from 11 residues. The V and J ends lost 0 bases and 13 bases respectively, with 8 bases between them. The germline gives CDR1 SGHDT, CDR2 YYEEEE. This receptor was identified in a woman younger than 30 in good health and CMV-seropositive. The chain employs TRBV5-6 and TRBJ2-1, with no clear D. Sequenced sample: PBMCs. The CDR3 sequence: CASSLGLVQFF. The DNA of the CDR3 is TGTGCCAGCAGCTTGGGCCTAGTTCAGTTCTTC.